A selection of T cell receptor beta chains follows, all from one sample in a study of cytomegalovirus exposure and HLA in healthy donors. Only in-frame clones appear in the TCRdb table, and some are missing; sequencing was by immunoSEQ multiplex PCR. The sample yields around 130,000 clones, about three fifths seen once. The sequenced sample was PBMCs. These receptors came from a male donor in good health and CMV-seronegative. CDR3s include the opening cysteine and the closing phenylalanine or tryptophan. A D gene is named only where the DNA matches it firmly. Rows give clone size only sometimes, using once, few, many, or a class for an expanded clone.

size	D	V	J	CDR3	DNA
-	-	TRBV2	TRBJ1-1	CASRGGQEAFF	TGTGCCAGCAGGGGTGGACAGGAAGCTTTCTTT
-	-	TRBV6-1	TRBJ1-1	CASQPHLRNTEAFF	TGTGCCAGCCAACCTCATCTCAGGAACACTGAAGCTTTCTTT
-	TRBD1	TRBV29-1	TRBJ2-7	CSALGDRDRLTYEQYF	TGCAGCGCCCTGGGGGACCGGGACAGACTAACCTACGAGCAGTACTTC
-	-	TRBV21-1	TRBJ2-7	CASRRPSSYEQYF	TGTGCCAGCAGACGGCCTAGCTCCTACGAGCAGTACTTC
-	-	TRBV15	TRBJ1-5	CATSRDEDSYQPQHF	TGTGCCACCAGCAGAGATGAGGACAGTTATCAGCCCCAGCATTTT
few	-	TRBV5-1	TRBJ1-1	CASSLRGTEAFF	TGTGCCAGCAGCTTAAGAGGTACTGAAGCTTTCTTT
once	-	TRBV9	TRBJ1-2	CASSVGREQNYGYTF	TGTGCCAGCAGCGTAGGCCGGGAGCAAAACTATGGCTACACCTTC
-	-	TRBV6-5	TRBJ2-3	CASSLTLAGTDTQYF	TGTGCCAGCAGTTTAACTTTAGCGGGGACAGATACGCAGTATTTC
-	-	TRBV28	TRBJ1-1	CASSRGSRVSTEAFF	TGTGCCAGCAGCCGGGGGAGCAGGGTGAGCACTGAAGCTTTCTTT
-	-	TRBV18	TRBJ1-1	CASSPSQDTEAFF	TGTGCCAGCTCCCCCAGCCAGGACACTGAAGCTTTCTTT
-	TRBD1	TRBV7-9	TRBJ1-3	CASSILTGRNTIYF	TGTGCCAGCAGCATCCTGACAGGGAGAAACACCATATATTTT
once	-	TRBV5-1	TRBJ1-1	CASSLQRNTEAFF	TGCGCCAGCAGCTTGCAGCGGAACACTGAAGCTTTCTTT
-	TRBD1	TRBV29-1	TRBJ2-7	CSVGQGNYEQYF	TGCAGCGTTGGACAGGGGAATTACGAGCAGTACTTC
-	-	TRBV7-9	TRBJ1-3	CASSLQGGNTIYF	TGTGCCAGCAGCTTACAGGGGGGAAACACCATATATTTT
-	-	TRBV6-5	TRBJ2-7	CASTPPGQGYEQYF	TGTGCCAGCACCCCCCCGGGACAAGGCTACGAGCAGTACTTC
-	-	TRBV7-2	TRBJ2-1	CASSLTGYEQFF	TGTGCCAGCAGCTTAACGGGTTATGAGCAGTTCTTC
-	-	TRBV28	TRBJ2-3	CASKNPATDTQYF	TGTGCCAGCAAAAATCCCGCGACAGATACGCAGTATTTT
-	TRBD1	TRBV5-4	TRBJ1-6	CASSPRTGGNSPLHF	TGTGCCAGCAGCCCGCGGACAGGGGGGAATTCACCCCTCCACTTT
once	-	TRBV25-1	TRBJ2-5	CASSPLGIETQYF	TGTGCCAGCAGCCCTCTCGGGATCGAGACCCAGTACTTC
once	-	TRBV7-9	TRBJ1-1	CASSFPVNTEAFF	TGTGCCAGCAGCTTTCCGGTGAACACTGAAGCTTTCTTT
-	TRBD1	TRBV5-1	TRBJ1-2	CASSVAPSTGNYGYTF	TGCGCCAGCAGCGTTGCCCCATCGACAGGGAACTATGGCTACACCTTC
-	-	TRBV18	TRBJ2-7	CASSTVTREQYF	TGTGCCAGCTCCACAGTCACACGGGAGCAGTACTTC
few	-	TRBV6-5	TRBJ1-2	CASSYYLHQRPYGYTF	TGTGCCAGCAGTTACTATCTTCATCAGCGGCCCTATGGCTACACCTTC
once	TRBD1	TRBV5-4	TRBJ1-2	CASSPGQGWGYTF	TGTGCCAGCAGCCCGGGACAGGGCTGGGGCTACACCTTC
-	TRBD1	TRBV6-1	TRBJ1-4	CASSGGTDEKLFF	TGTGCCAGCAGTGGCGGGACAGATGAAAAACTGTTTTTT
-	TRBD1	TRBV6-6	TRBJ2-5	CASEKVSGGQETQYF	TGTGCCAGCGAGAAGGTATCAGGGGGTCAAGAGACCCAGTACTTC
few	-	TRBV1	TRBJ2-3	CTSSHEIPERTSACTDTQYF	TGCACCAGCAGCCACGAAATCCCGGAAAGGACTAGCGCATGCACAGATACGCAGTATTTT
-	-	TRBV7-2	TRBJ1-1	CASSSYREEAFF	TGTGCCAGCAGCTCATACAGGGAGGAAGCTTTCTTT
-	TRBD2	TRBV5-6	TRBJ2-5	CASSLAVSGETQYF	TGTGCCAGCAGCTTGGCGGTTAGCGGGGAGACCCAGTACTTC
-	TRBD2	TRBV5-1	TRBJ2-3	CASSFRSAGLAAGTDTQYF	TGCGCCAGCAGCTTTCGTTCTGCGGGACTAGCGGCAGGCACAGATACGCAGTATTTT
few	TRBD2	TRBV7-3	TRBJ2-2	CASSVLAGENTGELFF	TGTGCCAGCAGCGTACTAGCGGGGGAAAACACCGGGGAGCTGTTTTTT
-	-	TRBV2	TRBJ1-5	CASSQVEYSNQPQHF	TGTGCCAGCAGTCAGGTAGAGTATAGCAATCAGCCCCAGCATTTT
-	TRBD1	TRBV6-5	TRBJ2-7	CASSLGQGRDEQYF	TGTGCCAGCAGTTTGGGACAGGGGAGGGACGAGCAGTACTTC
-	-	TRBV7-3	TRBJ1-2	CASSLDRGIVYGYTF	TGTGCCAGCAGCTTAGACCGGGGTATAGTCTATGGCTACACCTTC
-	-	TRBV4-3	TRBJ1-1	CASSHDRNTEAFF	TGCGCCAGCAGCCATGACAGAAACACTGAAGCTTTCTTT
-	-	TRBV25-1	TRBJ1-1	CASRSGLASEAFF	TGTGCCAGCAGATCGGGTTTAGCCTCTGAAGCTTTCTTT
-	-	TRBV4-1	TRBJ1-5	CASSRTVRNQPQHF	TGCGCCAGCAGCCGGACAGTCCGAAATCAGCCCCAGCATTTT
-	-	TRBV6-5	TRBJ2-2	CASSYYQGWTGELFF	TGTGCCAGCAGTTACTACCAGGGATGGACCGGGGAGCTGTTTTTT
once	TRBD1	TRBV6-4	TRBJ2-1	CARRQGASYNEQFF	TGTGCCAGAAGACAGGGGGCGAGCTACAATGAGCAGTTCTTC
-	-	TRBV21-1	TRBJ2-7	CASSKGPDYEQYF	TGTGCCAGCAGCAAGGGGCCGGACTACGAGCAGTACTTC
-	-	TRBV10-3	TRBJ1-3	CAIRGRLSGNTIYF	TGTGCCATCAGGGGGCGCTTGTCTGGAAACACCATATATTTT
-	-	TRBV5-1	TRBJ1-4	CASSPGQGITNEKLFF	TGCGCCAGCAGCCCTGGCCAGGGGATAACTAATGAAAAACTGTTTTTT
once	TRBD1	TRBV19	TRBJ2-5	CASSIDSDRRRETQYF	TGTGCCAGTAGTATAGATTCGGACAGGAGGAGGGAGACCCAGTACTTC
-	-	TRBV6-5	TRBJ2-3	CASSYLGAHTDTQYF	TGTGCCAGCAGTTATTTAGGGGCCCATACAGATACGCAGTATTTT
-	TRBD2	TRBV28	TRBJ2-7	CATSGGRYEQYF	TGTGCCACCTCGGGGGGGCGTTACGAGCAGTACTTC
-	-	TRBV7-9	TRBJ2-5	CASRSTRGGTQYF	TGTGCCAGCAGGTCCACACGAGGGGGGACCCAGTACTTC
-	-	TRBV6-1	TRBJ1-2	CASSEVPFGYTF	TGTGCCAGCAGTGAAGTCCCGTTTGGCTACACCTTC
-	TRBD1	TRBV7-9	TRBJ1-2	CSSVPGQGEDGYTF	TGTTCCAGCGTACCGGGACAGGGGGAGGATGGCTACACCTTC
-	-	TRBV7-3	TRBJ2-7	CASSPSRTETYEQYF	TGTGCCAGCAGCCCTAGCCGGACGGAGACCTACGAGCAGTACTTC
-	TRBD2	TRBV7-2	TRBJ2-7	CASSLGGGTSGLYEQYF	TGTGCCAGCAGCTTAGGGGGGGGGACTAGCGGTCTATACGAGCAGTACTTC